The clone carrying this TCR beta chain was seen repeatedly, ten times or more. Its specificity is unknown. These data are taken from a study of CD8 T cells in ankylosing spondylitis. Researchers built TCR beta libraries using quantitative 5'-RACE with molecular barcodes. TCRdb passed the 5' RACE reads through MiXCR, listing each CDR3 protein once. The sample records about 220,000 distinct CDR3 sequences, 7% to 8% being singletons. CDR3 length equals 16 residues. The germline gives CDR1 MNHEY, CDR2 SVGAGI. V was clipped by 0 bases and J by 4 bases; unmatched bases: 7. The study, taken as a whole, reports: The study looked at matched synovial fluid samples from ankylosing spondylitis patients. Disease-linked clones were reported to be significantly enriched there. Those disease-linked clones were CD8+; they were also relatively rare in peripheral blood. A TCR beta motif of about 8 highly homologous variants appeared characteristic of ankylosing spondylitis blood. Some motif variants were previously reported in reactive arthritis synovial fluid and blood.

The chain employs TRBV6-5 and TRBJ2-7; 9 bases map to TRBD2. The sequenced sample was blood, either unsorted or a sorted T cell fraction (not recorded which). The clonotype comes from a male donor with ankylosing spondylitis. CDR3 sequence reads: CASSYSTGLALYEQYF. CDR3 sequence (DNA): TGTGCCAGCAGTTACTCGACGGGACTAGCTCTATACGAGCAGTACTTC.